This T cell receptor (beta chain) emerged from a study of blood T cells in healthy people across ages. The use of a sample-barcoded 5' primer and a J-beta primer mix characterized a second PCR of about 7 to 12 cycles. Each CDR3 protein gets one entry after TCRdb re-called the 5' RACE reads with MiXCR. Among hundreds of thousands of distinct CDR3 sequences listed, around 36% were seen once. Germline lookup yields CDR1 DFQATT and CDR2 SNEGSKA (reference sequence). Trimming shortened V by 1 base and J by 2 bases, and 5 bases separated the two germline ends. The CDR3 runs to 13 residues. The receptor was isolated from a man between 18 and 29 years old in good health. V is TRBV20-1 and J is TRBJ1-4, with D perhaps matching TRBD1 (5 bases). Sequenced input: blood. The CDR3 DNA is TGCAGTGCTAGAGGGGGGACTAATGAAAAACTGTTTTTT. It encodes CSARGGTNEKLFF.